Described below is a single TCR beta chain sequence and its context. The antigen is undetermined. These data originate in a study of TIL therapy for anti-PD-1-resistant metastatic lung cancer. Overall study context: Most patients had lung adenocarcinoma. Findings and caveats of the study: Patients were highly selected, enriched for treatment-naive, never-smoker and oncogene-addicted cases.

Stated time point: pre-treatment sample, taken before nivolumab and TIL therapy. Enrollment ran from 2017 to early 2020. The libraries were made with immunoSEQ v3. Sequencing depth was some 2 million read pairs for survey level, roughly 4.5-6.5 million for deep. Sequencing used immunoSEQ multiplex PCR; TCRdb keeps in-frame clones, though not all of them. The table shows tens of thousands of clones, with 70% to 90% occurring only once. This CDR3 is 13 amino acids long. The germline gives CDR1 SGDLS, CDR2 YYNGEE. V was pared by 1 base and J by 2 bases, with 6 bases between. This chain connects TRBV9 to TRBJ1-2; a weak D match, TRBD1 (5 bases). This sequence was found in a person aged 25-85 years with non-small cell lung cancer. The starting material was blood, obtained at baseline. This CDR3 reads CASSVSGNYGYTF. Written as DNA, the CDR3 is TGTGCCAGCAGCGTATCAGGGAACTATGGCTACACCTTC. The full variable domain, completed using reference TRBV9 and TRBJ1-2, is DSGVTQTPKHLITATGQRVTLRCSPRSGDLSVYWYQQSLDQGLQFLIQYYNGEERAKGNILERFSAQQFPDLHSELNLSSLELGDSALYFCASSVSGNYGYTFGSGTRLTVV.